The entry below gives a single TCR beta chain sequence along with its context. Its antigen is unknown. Nothing much larger sits one base from this clone, and base qualities are not available. These data belong to a study of cytomegalovirus exposure and HLA in healthy donors (dated by TCRdb to 2015 to 2018). About the study as a whole: An earlier analysis of approximately 550 of the donors reported 250 to 350 Gb of sequence data and roughly 110 million unique TCR beta sequences from about 200 million T cells. All discovery cohort repertoires had been generated using a single sequencing platform. The study profiled the T cell repertoires of more than 500 subjects by immunosequencing and related them to cytomegalovirus serostatus. The number of typed donors differed by locus: about 620-630 for A, B, C, DRB1 and DQB1; roughly 510 for DQA1; 600 to 610 for DPA1; and around 490 for DPB1. A separate validation cohort of about 110 different subjects was used in addition to the approximately 610-subject first cohort. Class I and class II HLA loci were covered by the typing at four-digit resolution. In a later genetic analysis, genome-wide SNP genotypes for about three fifths of the 666 donors were used, and that subset was treated as a discovery cohort. In a later analysis, previously published TCR beta repertoires from several hundred donors were re-analyzed and high-resolution HLA genotyping was added so that TCR occurrence patterns could be studied. Because of strong linkage in the cohort, roughly 5 DR-DQ haplotypes were treated as single units for association and clustering. Rather than drawing on any new phenotypic data, the later analysis identified candidate immune exposures from TCR beta sequences and the way those sequences occurred across donors. Among several hundred genotyped donors of the cohort, an average of roughly 230,000 unique TCR beta nucleotide sequences was sequenced per donor, of which about 19% were non-productive. An early release that covered around 590 HLA-typed donors contained approximately 300 gigabases of sequencing data and approximately 85 million unique TCR sequences. To predict cytomegalovirus infection status, the study brought together high-throughput TCR immunosequencing, statistical association of individual TCRs with disease status, and machine learning. An earlier analysis of some 500 of the donors used high-throughput TCR beta sequencing to judge whether each TCR beta V gene segment behaved as functional or pseudogenic. The study aimed to test whether cataloging public T cell receptors could reveal signatures of past pathogen exposure. Donor age, sex, ethnicity and CMV serostatus were compiled alongside the repertoire data. Of the roughly 400 genotyped donors, 65% to 90% fell in the genetic ancestry cluster associated with self-reported Caucasian donors. The research as a whole found: Because the 87-base-pair reads could not distinguish some IMGT-functional V segments, including TRBV6-2 and TRBV6-3, those segments were excluded. The cohort was sequenced for TCR beta chains only, and without alpha or paired-chain data the features that could be detected were limited. Because HLA typing was missing for some donors at each locus, association tests included only the typed subset. The presence/absence analyses assumed that sequencing depth was roughly uniform across donors, and that assumption may not be true. The study gave a list of about 170 TCR beta chains associated with cytomegalovirus. The authors suggested that the approach could potentially be extended to other disease states and immunological phenotypes. In both the original and validation cohorts, the classifier was reported to diagnose cytomegalovirus status with high specificity and sensitivity. A further reported finding was that TCR beta sequences accurately predicted the HLA-A and HLA-B alleles for most subjects in the first cohort. A later analysis associated about 16,000 TCR beta sequences with specific HLA alleles at a false discovery rate of 0.05. Broadly in line with IMGT annotations, most TCR beta V segments showed up in productive rearrangements about 87% or about 30% of the time in an earlier analysis of 587 of the donors. According to a later analysis, most CMV-associated TCR beta chains appeared to be HLA-restricted, and the HLA associations seemed to be driven largely by CMV exposure. An association between a missense DCLRE1C variant and V-gene and J-gene trimming of TCR beta chains was found in a later genetic analysis and replicated in an independent cohort. Compared with the roughly 700-donor mean, donors in an Asian-associated ancestry cluster had fewer N-insertions in productive TCRs, according to a later genetic analysis. A later analysis found that TCR association rates varied across HLA loci, with DRB1 alleles showing the most associated TCRs and HLA-C alleles the fewest. In vitro tests confirmed that a few of the cytomegalovirus-associated TCR beta chains recognize cytomegalovirus antigens. A later analysis reported that several top co-occurrence clusters appeared linked to parvovirus B19, influenza, CMV and Epstein-Barr virus. For the cohort, immune exposure information was limited to CMV serostatus. Linkage disequilibrium might explain the correlated functional status among segregating V segments, but an unknown experimental factor could not be excluded. Strong co-occurrence of HLA alleles, especially DR and DQ, made assigning TCR associations to individual alleles difficult. The sequencing pipeline was judged likely to have produced a cluster of highly shared sequence variants as a technical artifact. In a later analysis, HLA-associated TCR beta chains were found to be more clonally expanded and to have lower generation probabilities than equally common non-associated chains. The earlier analysis of fewer than 750 of the donors excluded roughly 17 rarely observed V segments, including chromosome 9 orphons, because counts were too low. Most TCR sequences were observed very rarely across donors, whereas some public TCRs were present in many individuals.

Trimmed from V: 0 bases; trimmed from J: 2 bases; junction bases lacking a gene match: 5. Based on the germline V gene, the CDR1 and CDR2 sequences are MNHEY and SVGAGI. The CDR3 holds 16 amino acids from the cysteine to the phenylalanine. Only the CDR3 DNA stays, 48 bases, in frame from base 1. Library prep was done by the immunoSEQ multiplex PCR assay. The multiplex PCR relied on a mix of 60 forward primers for TCR Vbeta segments and 13 reverse primers for TCR Jbeta segments. Amplification of the CDR3 region of rearranged TCR beta genes was performed with a multiplex PCR assay on genomic DNA. The amplified TCR beta libraries were sequenced on the Illumina HiSeq System as 87-base-pair reads. On the study's bioinformatics: A later analysis tallied roughly 78 million unique TCR beta chains across the 600 to 700 repertoires, and some 10 million of those chains were shared by two or more donors. Raw reads were error-corrected and collapsed into unique sequences by a nearest-neighbor algorithm in which closely related sequences were merged to remove PCR and sequencing errors. V, D and J gene segments were assigned by aligning CDR3 sequences to IMGT reference sequences. Each retained sequence needed at least a six-nucleotide match to both a V gene segment and a J gene segment. Rearrangements were classified as productive when the CDR3 lacked stop codons and remained in frame with V and J, and all other rearrangements were classified as non-productive. Following IMGT convention, CDR3 was defined as the stretch from the second conserved V-encoded cysteine to the conserved J-encoded phenylalanine. In an earlier analysis of around 640 of the donors, sequences lacking an unambiguous match to a single V gene segment were excluded. In an earlier analysis of around 600 of the donors, V segments were called functional above 56.7% productive rearrangements and were called segregating when the between-donor standard deviation exceeded 5%. A statistical classification framework was built for diagnosing cytomegalovirus status from the catalog of TCR beta chain sequences. In a later analysis, V and J genes were assigned by comparing TCR nucleotide sequences against IMGT/GENE-DB human TR gene sequences. The TCRdist pipeline was used in a later analysis to assign CDR3 sequences and most-parsimonious VDJ recombination scenarios. A later analysis defined each TCR beta chain by its CDR3 amino acid sequence plus V-gene family, and excluded reads lacking a unique V-gene family. As a way to deal with suspected cross-contamination and a sequencing artifact, a later analysis dropped nearly 600 nucleotide sequences that were highly shared and had low generation probability. For each public chain, a later analysis derived a clonal expansion index from normalized ranks of inferred template counts within each repertoire. In a later analysis, generation probabilities were computed using a VDJ recombination model fitted to out-of-frame rearrangements, and the results were checked against IGoR. A later analysis scored TCR-TCR, TCR-HLA and TCR-CMV co-occurrence with hypergeometric tests, applying a repertoire-size bias correction to TCR pairs. In a later analysis, false discovery rates were estimated by permuting HLA or CMV assignments 20 times. In a later analysis, co-occurring TCRs were grouped using DBSCAN, and TCRdist sequence similarity was added for clustering within HLA-allele-positive subsets. Co-occurrence clustering excluded repertoires with fewer than 30,000 or more than 120,000 public chains, plus five with anomalous nucleotide sharing. As stored in TCRdb, this immuneACCESS dataset retains in-frame rearrangements with V and J assigned. A fraction of the clones does not appear; measured against another copy, unresolved V genes explain less than half of the discrepancy, and the remainder lacks a known reason. V and J calls plus clone size are reproduced from that table; the DNA served to infer D and trimming. The sample records around 28,000 clones, more than 75% of which are singletons. 2.7% of the sample rests with the top ten.

The cohort comprised several hundred healthy bone marrow donors. All cohort members were sampled while nominally healthy, although unrecorded immune exposures were likely present. The donor tested CMV seronegative and was one of the 352 seronegative cohort members. Each donor provided a peripheral blood sample, and peripheral blood mononuclear cells were used for TCR beta sequencing. The Qiagen DNeasy Blood Extraction Kit was used to extract genomic DNA from the blood cell samples. The specimen sequenced was PBMCs. The sequence is built from TRBV6-5 and TRBJ2-7, with TRBD1 matching 9 junction bases. The TCR comes from a boy between 10 and 17 years old in good health and CMV-seronegative. The CDR3 reads CASSYSATGGAYEQYF. The DNA is TGTGCCAGCAGTTACTCGGCTACAGGGGGCGCCTACGAGCAGTACTTC.